This T cell receptor (beta chain) was found in a study of post-analysis software for immune sequencing data. Study context: The study covered relapsing-remitting, secondary progressive and progressive-relapsing courses of multiple sclerosis. Study-wide results and limits: When patients were compared with controls, about five TRBV segments were more frequent, TRBV5-6, TRBV5-1 and TRBV20-1 among them. Those samples that were prepared in the same batch co-clustered strongly by F measure.

Unique molecular identifiers featured in each of the TCR beta cDNA libraries. Researchers reported about 500,000 cDNA molecules coming from around 1 to 9.1 million T cells. A single record per CDR3 protein comes from TCRdb applying MiXCR to the PCR reads. This sample yields about 260,000 distinct CDR3 sequences, of which less than 40% are seen a single time; more than 4% belongs to the top ten. Germline CDR1 and CDR2: DFQATT and SNEGSKA (reference sequence). CDR3 length: 15 amino acids. On this clonotype: Its antigen is as yet unknown.

The sequence derives from a girl aged 5-17 years with multiple sclerosis. The sequenced sample consisted of blood. The chain combines TRBV20-1 with TRBJ2-5, with 7 nucleotides matching TRBD1. The J call could be wrong; TRBJ2-7 is a better fit for the DNA end. CDR3 amino acids: CSARGARGTAYEQYF. Written as DNA, the CDR3 is TGCAGTGCTAGAGGGGCGAGGGGGACAGCCTACGAGCAGTACTTC.